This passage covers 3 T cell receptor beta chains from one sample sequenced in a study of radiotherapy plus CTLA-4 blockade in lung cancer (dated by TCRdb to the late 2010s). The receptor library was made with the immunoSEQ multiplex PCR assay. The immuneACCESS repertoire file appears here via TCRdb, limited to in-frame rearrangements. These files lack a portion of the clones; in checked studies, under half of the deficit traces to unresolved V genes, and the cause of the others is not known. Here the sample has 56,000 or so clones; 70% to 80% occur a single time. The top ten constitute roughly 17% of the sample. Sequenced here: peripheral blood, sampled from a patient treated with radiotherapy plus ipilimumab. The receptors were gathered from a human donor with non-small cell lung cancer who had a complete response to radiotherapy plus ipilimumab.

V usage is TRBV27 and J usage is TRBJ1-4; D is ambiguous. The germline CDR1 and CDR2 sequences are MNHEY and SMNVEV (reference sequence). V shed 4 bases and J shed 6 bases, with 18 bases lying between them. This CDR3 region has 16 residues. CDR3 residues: CASSSLTHRGYEKLFF. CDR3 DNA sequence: TGTGCCAGCAGTTCTCTAACACACAGAGGGTATGAAAAACTGTTTTTT.

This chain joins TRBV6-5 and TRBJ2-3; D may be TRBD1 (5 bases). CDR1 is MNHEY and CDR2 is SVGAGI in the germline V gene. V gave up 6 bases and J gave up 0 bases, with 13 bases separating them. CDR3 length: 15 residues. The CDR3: CASRSVRGSTDTQYF. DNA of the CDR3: TGTGCCAGCAGGTCCGTAAGGGGAAGCACAGATACGCAGTATTTT.

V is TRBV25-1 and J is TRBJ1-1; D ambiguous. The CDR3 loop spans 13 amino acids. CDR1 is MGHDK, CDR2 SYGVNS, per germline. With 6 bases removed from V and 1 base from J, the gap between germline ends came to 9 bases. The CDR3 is CASRISKNTEAFF. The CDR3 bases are TGTGCCAGCAGAATCAGTAAGAACACTGAAGCTTTCTTT.